This TCR beta chain was sequenced during a study of human T cells and chemical hapten exposure. The CDR3 has 16 amino acids. TCRdb recomputed calls from the RACE reads with MiXCR, one row per CDR3 protein. The sample shows 120,000 or so distinct CDR3 sequences, roughly 12% of them seen only once. Time point reported: pre-sensitization, week 0. As to treatment: therapeutic diphenylcyclopropenone sensitization with weekly scalp DPC. Each patch-test visit's blood sample preceded patch application. A few counts support this clonotype. The sequencing here drew on whole blood, taken in connection with sensitization to the hapten diphenylcyclopropenone (DPC). V and J are TRBV21-1 and TRBJ1-5. TRBV21-1 is deemed a pseudogene. This clonotype was obtained from a woman younger than 30 with alopecia areata. Some clones in this sample may be carry-over from other donors' samples. The CDR3 reads CASSQGGPISNQPQHF. The CDR3 DNA reads as TGTGCCAGCAGCCAAGGCGGCCCAATTAGCAATCAGCCCCAGCATTTT.